This T cell receptor beta chain was found in a study of T-cell memory formation after mild COVID-19. This clonotype was counted only a few times. The target antigen is unknown. UMIs and sample barcodes were carried by the TCR alpha and TCR beta cDNA libraries that 5'RACE produced using constant-segment primers. One entry per CDR3 protein, called by TCRdb with MiXCR from the 5' RACE reads. This repertoire shows under 450,000 distinct CDR3 sequences, 20% to 25% found once; its top ten account for around a fifth. CDR3 size: 15 residues. CDR1 is SGHTA, CDR2 FQGNSA, per germline. V was pared by 8 bases and J by 7 bases, with 21 bases between. General study points: Memory sampled before infection contained some responding clones, suggesting cross-reactive memory joined. Among CD4+ contracting clones, most were CM and EM, and CD8+ ones EMRA.

The chain employs TRBV7-2 and TRBJ2-4, with a weak D call TRBD1 (5 bases). Sequenced input: PBMCs or a T cell subset sorted from them (not recorded which). This sequence was found in a man aged 18 to 35 who had mild COVID-19 (a few samples of this study predate the infection). Cell type and time point are not known. The CDR3 loop is CASSEGPRVTNIQYF. CDR3 bases: TGTGCCAGCTCCGAAGGTCCCAGGGTTACGAACATTCAGTACTTC.